The sequence of this T cell receptor (beta chain) was determined in a study of shared clonotypes between healthy human individuals. The V end lost 2 bases, the J end lost 3 bases, and 11 bases lay between the germline ends. CDR3 size: 14 residues. CDR1 and CDR2 (germline): SEHNR, FQNEAQ (reference sequence). Produced via immunoSEQ multiplex PCR; TCRdb's table is partial and in-frame only. This table has 400,000 to 600,000 clones, around 79% appearing once. The specimen was PBMCs. This sequence joins TRBV7-9 and TRBJ2-7, with D tentatively TRBD1 (5 bases). The source is a woman between 35 and 50 years old in good health. Some clones in this sample may be carry-over from other donors' samples. The CDR3 region has the DNA TGTGCCAGCAGCTTAAGCGTCGACAGCTACGAGCAGTACTTC. Protein: CASSLSVDSYEQYF.